Given below is one TCR beta chain in context. Source study methods: Estimation of nucleated cell counts relied on the amplification of reference gene primers. Here immunoSEQ multiplex PCR was the method, and the copy in TCRdb shows in-frame clones only, minus some. That table is the source of V, J and clone size, and D and trimming were worked out from the DNA. The data contain tens of thousands of clones, 85% of them seen just once; the ten biggest clones take up roughly 13%. This entry belongs to a study of blood T cell repertoires in COVID-19. Study information: From the United States, Italy and Spain came samples of acute and convalescent COVID-19. Sample material is recorded as cDNA or gDNA derived from T cells, B-cell-depleted T cells, or PBMCs.

The CDR3 has 15 amino acids. From germline, CDR1 is SGHRS and CDR2 YFSETQ. Trimming cost V 4 bases and J 3 bases, with 14 bases left between them. This receptor was taken from a human donor in a cohort sampled during active COVID-19. What was sequenced was peripheral blood. The V call is TRBV5-1, the J call TRBJ1-5; tentatively, D is TRBD1 (6 bases). The chain's CDR3 is CASSEAQGNNQPQHF. As DNA, the CDR3 is TGCGCCAGCAGCGAGGCACAGGGAAACAATCAGCCCCAGCATTTT. The variable domain in full, with the rest retrieved from reference TRBV5-1 and TRBJ1-5, is KAGVTQTPRYLIKTRGQQVTLSCSPISGHRSVSWYQQTPGQGLQFLFEYFSETQRNKGNFPGRFSGRQFSNSRSEMNVSTLELGDSALYLCASSEAQGNNQPQHFGDGTRLSIL.